The T cell receptor (beta chain) under discussion was sequenced for a study of human T cells and chemical hapten exposure. Study overall: Doses of diphenylcyclopropenone went to the patients' scalps weekly throughout the approximately 25-week study.

MiXCR was run by TCRdb on the RACE reads, yielding one entry per CDR3 protein. Of 300,000 to 450,000 distinct CDR3 sequences in the sample, roughly 4.8% are singletons; the top ten hold 2% to 2.5%. The time point is: patch test 1, 2 weeks after DPC sensitization. Treatment reported: therapeutic diphenylcyclopropenone sensitization with weekly scalp DPC. This clonotype has ten or more counts. The source is a woman in her forties or fifties with alopecia areata. Some clones in this sample may be carry-over from other donors' samples. This sample comprised whole blood, obtained in connection with sensitization to the hapten diphenylcyclopropenone (DPC).

The CDR3 DNA sequence: TGCAGTGCTAACCGGGACAGGGGAGAAAAACTGTTTTTT. It codes for CSANRDRGEKLFF. The chain has TRBV20-1 and TRBJ1-4; 10 bases match TRBD1. V dropped 4 bases and J dropped 8; count of bases not matched to a gene: 4. Germline CDR1 and CDR2: DFQATT and SNEGSKA (reference sequence). This CDR3 region has 13 residues.